This is a list of T cell receptor beta chains from one sample in a study of T-cell memory formation after mild COVID-19. TCRdb itself ran the 5' RACE reads through MiXCR, one entry per CDR3 protein. Of 5,000 or so distinct CDR3 sequences in the sample, 40% to 50% were seen once. Sequences were obtained from PBMCs or a T cell subset sorted from them (not recorded which). The receptor source for this set is an adult who had mild COVID-19 (a few samples of this study predate the infection). Cell type and time point are not known. Each CDR3 is given with its conserved first and last residue. A D gene is named only where the DNA matches it firmly. Only some rows state a clone size, as once, few, many or a class for expanded clones.

>-|TRBJ2-5|medium-sized|TRBV24-1
CATSHNQETQYF
TGTGCCACCAGCCACAATCAAGAGACCCAGTACTTC
>TRBD1|TRBJ2-7|-|TRBV7-6
CASSPGQGVPMYEQYF
TGTGCCAGCAGCCCCGGACAGGGTGTACCCATGTACGAGCAGTACTTC
>-|TRBJ1-2|once|TRBV7-3
CASSLDGANYGYTF
TGTGCCAGCAGCTTAGACGGCGCTAACTATGGCTACACCTTC
>-|TRBJ2-1|medium-sized|TRBV4-3
CASSPRGVAYNEQFF
TGCGCCAGCAGCCCGAGAGGGGTCGCCTACAATGAGCAGTTCTTC
>TRBD1|TRBJ1-1|medium-sized|TRBV7-8
CASSLWDRSVSLSTEAFF
TGTGCCAGCAGCTTATGGGACAGGTCGGTTAGTTTGTCCACTGAAGCTTTCTTT
>TRBD2|TRBJ2-5|-|TRBV5-6
CASSLAGLAGTQETQYF
TGTGCCAGCAGCTTGGCGGGACTAGCGGGTACCCAAGAGACCCAGTACTTC
>TRBD1|TRBJ2-2|-|TRBV4-2
CASSQGQGDTGELFF
TGTGCCAGCAGCCAAGGACAGGGGGACACCGGGGAGCTGTTTTTT
>TRBD2|TRBJ2-7|-|TRBV5-4
CASSLVLAGGEQYF
TGTGCCAGCAGCTTGGTCCTAGCGGGAGGCGAGCAGTACTTC
>-|TRBJ2-3|-|TRBV7-9
CASSLREFSTDTQYF
TGTGCCAGCAGCTTAAGGGAGTTCAGCACAGATACGCAGTATTTT
>-|TRBJ2-3|-|TRBV27
CASSSGGYDTQYF
TGTGCCAGCAGTTCCGGGGGTTACGATACGCAGTATTTT
>TRBD1|TRBJ1-6|medium-sized|TRBV20-1
CSATSSGTGDSPLHF
TGCAGTGCTACCTCCAGCGGGACAGGGGATTCACCCCTCCACTTT
>TRBD1|TRBJ1-1|medium-sized|TRBV5-1
CASSLERTGGTEAFF
TGCGCCAGCAGCTTGGAGAGGACAGGGGGCACTGAAGCTTTCTTT
>-|TRBJ2-7|medium-sized|TRBV7-2
CASSSYRNEQYF
TGTGCCAGCAGCTCCTATCGTAACGAGCAGTACTTC
>-|TRBJ2-1|-|TRBV27
CASSFSGGLYNEQFF
TGTGCCAGCAGTTTCTCAGGTGGCCTTTACAATGAGCAGTTCTTC
>TRBD1|TRBJ2-4|medium-sized|TRBV4-1
CVSSRDRIGLSKNIQYF
TGCGTCAGCAGTAGGGACAGAATCGGGCTTTCCAAAAACATTCAGTACTTC
>-|TRBJ1-5|-|TRBV19
CASRSYSHQPQHF
TGTGCCAGTAGATCATATAGTCATCAGCCCCAGCATTTT
>-|TRBJ1-2|medium-sized|TRBV12-3/TRBV12-4
CASSFGGPGEYTF
TGTGCCAGCAGTTTCGGGGGCCCCGGCGAGTACACCTTC
>-|TRBJ2-6|-|TRBV7-3
CASSLWKSGANVLTF
TGTGCCAGCAGCTTGTGGAAGTCTGGGGCCAACGTCCTGACTTTC
>-|TRBJ2-4|medium-sized|TRBV15
CATSRTKAKNIQYF
TGTGCCACCAGCAGAACAAAAGCCAAAAACATTCAGTACTTC
>-|TRBJ2-5|-|TRBV18
CASSPPGQETQYF
TGTGCCAGCTCACCACCAGGACAAGAGACCCAGTACTTC
>-|TRBJ2-3|-|TRBV29-1
CSVGEWRGGGDTQYF
TGCAGCGTTGGTGAATGGCGGGGAGGGGGCGATACGCAGTATTTT
>-|TRBJ2-1|medium-sized|TRBV5-6
CASSPEGRHNEQFF
TGTGCCAGCAGCCCCGAGGGACGGCACAATGAGCAGTTCTTC
>-|TRBJ1-3|medium-sized|TRBV18
CASSQGQTGNTIYF
TGTGCCAGCTCACAAGGACAGACTGGAAACACCATATATTTT
>TRBD1|TRBJ1-4|medium-sized|TRBV20-1
CSARATDRKDILFF
TGCAGTGCTAGAGCCACGGACAGGAAGGATATACTGTTTTTT
>TRBD2|TRBJ2-7|-|TRBV5-5
CASSLALAESYEQYF
TGTGCCAGCAGCTTGGCACTAGCGGAATCCTACGAGCAGTACTTC
>-|TRBJ1-4|medium-sized|TRBV4-1
CASSQVGSANEKLFF
TGCGCCAGCAGCCAAGTAGGCAGCGCTAATGAAAAACTGTTTTTT
>TRBD1|TRBJ2-2|medium-sized|TRBV5-1
CASSSAGQGFGELFF
TGCGCCAGCAGCTCAGCGGGACAGGGTTTCGGGGAGCTGTTTTTT
>-|TRBJ2-7|medium-sized|TRBV6-6
CASVPASYEQYF
TGTGCCAGCGTCCCAGCCTCCTACGAGCAGTACTTC
>TRBD2|TRBJ2-1|-|TRBV2
CASRAGDNEQFF
TGTGCCAGCAGGGCGGGAGACAATGAGCAGTTCTTC
>TRBD2|TRBJ2-7|-|TRBV15
CATSRERTSGYEQYF
TGTGCCACCAGCAGAGAAAGGACTAGCGGGTACGAGCAGTACTTC
>-|TRBJ2-3|many|TRBV19
CASSLTARTDTQYF
TGTGCCAGTAGTCTGACAGCCCGCACAGATACGCAGTATTTT